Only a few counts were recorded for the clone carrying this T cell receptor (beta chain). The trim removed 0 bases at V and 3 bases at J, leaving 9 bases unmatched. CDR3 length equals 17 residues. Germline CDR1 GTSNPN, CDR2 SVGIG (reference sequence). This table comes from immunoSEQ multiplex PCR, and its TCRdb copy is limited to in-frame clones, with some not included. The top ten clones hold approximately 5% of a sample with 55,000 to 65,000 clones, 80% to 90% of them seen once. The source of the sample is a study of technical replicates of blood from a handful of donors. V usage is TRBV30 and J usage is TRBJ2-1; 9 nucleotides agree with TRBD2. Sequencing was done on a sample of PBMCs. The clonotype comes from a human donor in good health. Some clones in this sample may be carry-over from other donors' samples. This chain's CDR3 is CAWSVGASGRIYNEQFF. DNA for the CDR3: TGTGCCTGGAGTGTAGGTGCCAGCGGGAGGATCTACAATGAGCAGTTCTTC.